This T cell receptor (beta chain) was recorded in a study of T-cell memory formation after mild COVID-19. Study background: Largely, the TCR clusters proved donor specific.

The TCR alpha and TCR beta cDNA libraries, bearing sample barcodes and UMIs, were generated by 5'RACE using constant-segment primers. MiXCR, applied by TCRdb to the 5' RACE reads, yields one record per CDR3 protein. There are 300,000 to 350,000 distinct CDR3 sequences in the sample; 14% occur only once, and 21% lies in the top ten. Study-wide points: The study detected some responding clones in pre-infection memory, suggesting cross-reactive memory joined.

With respect to this clonotype: Its antigen remains unidentified.

V gave up 6 bases and J gave up 8 bases, with 11 bases separating them. Germline V lookup: CDR1 ENHRY, CDR2 SYGVKD. This CDR3 region has 13 residues. The receptor was derived from a man younger than 30 who had mild COVID-19 (a few samples of this study predate the infection). Cell type and time point are not known. The chain links TRBV10-3 to TRBJ1-6; D is unclear. Sequencing was done on a sample of PBMCs or a T cell subset sorted from them (not recorded which). CDR3 sequence (DNA): TGTGCCATCAGGGATGATTTTCATTCACCCCTCCACTTT. Translation gives CAIRDDFHSPLHF.